One and the same sample provided the 32 T cell receptor beta chains below, sequenced in a study of regulatory T cells in long-lasting Graves disease. Time point indicated: persistent/refractory GD, antithyroid drugs over 5 years with positive TRAb. PBMC-extracted RNA yielded the TCR library. Researchers made TCR beta libraries by using iRepertoire HTBI primers and running Arm-PCR on CDR3 regions. Using its own MiXCR run on the multiplex PCR reads, TCRdb lists one record per CDR3 protein. The table has fewer than 600,000 distinct CDR3 sequences, around a fifth seen once; the top ten hold under 15%. The starting material was peripheral blood mononuclear cells (PBMCs), obtained when the disease was refractory, from a patient treated with antithyroid drugs. These receptor sequences come from a female donor with Graves disease.

This clonotype was counted many times. The V and J genes are TRBV12-3 or TRBV12-4 and TRBJ1-5; 8 bases map to TRBD1. Trimming took 5 bases from V and 6 from J; bases not matched to a gene: 9. The length of the CDR3 is 15 residues. The CDR3 DNA reads as TGTGCCAGCAGTGAGAGACAGGGGATTAGTCAGCCCCAGCATTTT. Amino acids: CASSERQGISQPQHF.

With respect to this clonotype: A read error may explain this, as a much larger clone is one base away. This chain links TRBV28 with TRBJ2-7, with 7 nucleotides matching TRBD1. This CDR3 contains 14 residues. The junction had 14 bases not matched to a gene; V was cut back by 10 bases and J by 5 bases. Germline V CDR1 and CDR2: MDHEN, SYDVKM. In DNA, the CDR3 is TGTGCCAACAGCCCCCCCCGCAGGGGGAACGAGCAGTACTTC. Translating gives CANSPPRRGNEQYF.

The chain couples TRBV3-1 to TRBJ2-7; D tentatively fits TRBD1 or TRBD2 (5 bases each). Germline assignment: CDR1 LGHDT and CDR2 YNNKEL (reference sequence). Trimming cost V 3 bases and J 2 bases, with 11 bases left between them. There are 14 residues in the CDR3. The CDR3 loop reads CASSHNGATYEQYF. The CDR3 nucleotides are TGTGCCAGCAGCCACAACGGGGCAACCTACGAGCAGTACTTC.

This clonotype occurred many times. This sequence joins TRBV11-2 and TRBJ2-7; weak D call: TRBD2 (6 bases). V was clipped by 5 bases and J by 3 bases, with 14 bases between them. Germline lookup yields CDR1 SGHAT and CDR2 FQNNGV. The CDR3 length is 14 residues. DNA for the CDR3: TGTGCCAGCAGCCTGGGGGGTAAACTCTACGAGCAGTACTTC. Its protein product is CASSLGGKLYEQYF.

This sequence joins TRBV6-2 or TRBV6-3 and TRBJ2-7; 7 nucleotides agree with TRBD2. The CDR3 covers 15 residues. V dropped 2 bases and J dropped 7; count of bases not matched to a gene: 11. CDR1 is MNHEY, CDR2 SVGEGT, per germline. In nucleotides, the CDR3 is TGTGCCAGCAGTTACCTAGCTAGCGGTATGTGGGAGCAGTACTTC. It specifies CASSYLASGMWEQYF.

This clonotype was recorded many times. The gene calls are TRBV2 and TRBJ2-7; possibly TRBD1 for D (5 bases). V was cut by 5 bases and J by 11 bases, with 13 bases left in between. This CDR3 spans 11 amino acids. Germline V lookup: CDR1 SNHLY, CDR2 FYNNEI. DNA of the CDR3: TGTGCCAGCAGTACCCCAGGGTTGGAGTACTTC. Protein product: CASSTPGLEYF.

This clonotype showed up many times. The V gene is TRBV20-1, the J gene TRBJ2-7; D unclear. Germline loops: CDR1 DFQATT, CDR2 SNEGSKA (reference sequence). Trimming cost V 0 bases and J 0 bases, with 12 bases left between them. This CDR3 has 15 residues. The CDR3 coding sequence is TGCAGTGCTAGAGATCTGGGTTCCCACTCCTACGAGCAGTACTTC. It specifies CSARDLGSHSYEQYF.

In its sample, this clonotype was seen many times. The genes are TRBV6-2 or TRBV6-3 and TRBJ1-5, with 7 bases identical to TRBD1. Germline CDR1 and CDR2: MNHEY and SVGEGT. Unmatched junction bases numbered 9, after V lost 4 bases and J lost 6 bases. This CDR3 spans 15 amino acids. The CDR3 DNA reads TGTGCCAGCAGTTCAGAGACAGGGAGAAGTCAGCCCCAGCATTTT. This gives the protein CASSSETGRSQPQHF.

The V call is TRBV15, the J call TRBJ1-5, with TRBD1 identical over 8 bases. There are 16 residues in the CDR3. Trimming removed 1 base from V and 7 bases from J; junction bases left unmatched: 9. Germline CDR1 reads LNHNV; CDR2 reads YYDKDF (reference sequence). The CDR3 sequence: CATSRGGGQGVQPQHF. As DNA, the CDR3 is TGTGCCACCAGCAGAGGGGGAGGACAGGGTGTACAGCCCCAGCATTTT.

This clonotype appeared a few times. The CDR3 coding sequence is TGTGCCACCAGTGTCCCCTACTCCTACGAGCAGTACTTC. Amino acids: CATSVPYSYEQYF. V is TRBV24-1 and J is TRBJ2-7; D is unclear. This CDR3 region has 13 residues. V was pared by 5 bases and J by 0 bases, with 7 bases between. Germline CDR1 is KGHDR and CDR2 is SFDVKD.

In this sample, this clonotype turned up a few times. This chain uses TRBV12-3 or TRBV12-4 with TRBJ2-2, with D possibly matching TRBD1 (5 bases). The CDR3 loop spans 16 amino acids. Trimming took off 7 bases at V and 0 bases at J, with 15 bases between the two ends. CDR3 sequence: CASTGWGGSNTGELFF. For the CDR3, the DNA is TGTGCCAGCACTGGGTGGGGCGGTTCGAACACCGGGGAGCTGTTTTTT.

This clonotype was seen many times. V usage is TRBV11-3 and J usage is TRBJ1-1, with D possibly TRBD1 on 6 matching bases. CDR3 length equals 15 residues. Germline values: CDR1 SGHNT, CDR2 YENEEA. Trimming removed 5 bases at V and 4 bases at J, with 17 bases between. The CDR3: CASSPGAGASTEAFF. In DNA, the CDR3 is TGTGCCAGCAGCCCAGGGGCCGGGGCCAGCACTGAAGCTTTCTTT.

This clonotype occurred many times. This rearrangement joins TRBV12-3 or TRBV12-4 to TRBJ1-1, with a tentative D call TRBD1 (6 bases). The CDR3 is made up of 14 amino acids. Between the trimmed V and J ends, which lost 6 bases and 2 bases, there was a span of 13 bases. The CDR3 region is CASRLGGANTEAFF. CDR3 sequence (DNA): TGTGCCAGCAGGCTCGGGGGGGCCAACACTGAAGCTTTCTTT.

This clonotype was recorded many times. The V gene is TRBV2, the J gene TRBJ1-1, with a possible D match to TRBD1 (6 bases). With 1 base removed from V and 4 bases from J, the gap between germline ends came to 10 bases. The CDR3 extends over 14 amino acids. The germline gives CDR1 SNHLY, CDR2 FYNNEI. CDR3 nucleotide sequence: TGTGCCAGCAGTGAAGTAGGGGGGATCACTGAAGCTTTCTTT. Its translation is CASSEVGGITEAFF.

This clonotype has only one observation. V is TRBV20-1 and J is TRBJ2-7; a weak D match, TRBD1 (6 bases). Germline V lookup: CDR1 DFQATT, CDR2 SNEGSKA (reference sequence). V dropped 1 base and J dropped 1 base, with 14 bases sitting between them. The CDR3 loop spans 15 amino acids. The chain's CDR3 is CSARGPGTYSYEQYF. CDR3 bases: TGCAGTGCTAGAGGCCCGGGGACATATTCCTACGAGCAGTACTTC.

This clonotype has ten or more counts. The chain couples TRBV27 to TRBJ1-5; a possible D gene is TRBD1 (5 bases). Per germline, CDR1 MNHEY and CDR2 SMNVEV (reference sequence). The length of the CDR3 is 14 residues. The V end was cut by 6 bases, the J end by 2 bases, with 11 bases between. The CDR3 coding sequence is TGTGCCAGCAGCCCCCGGGACGGCAATCAGCCCCAGCATTTT. Residues: CASSPRDGNQPQHF.

Concerning this clonotype itself: A much larger clone differs from this one at a single base, so this may be a read error. The CDR3 region is CASSLGQGQEEKLLF. CDR3 bases: TGTGCCAGCAGCCTCGGACAGGGGCAGGAGGAAAAACTGCTTTTT. The chain has TRBV6-2 or TRBV6-3 and TRBJ1-4, with 9 bases identical to TRBD1. Germline lookup yields CDR1 MNHEY and CDR2 SVGEGT. The CDR3 has 15 residues.

This clonotype was seen a handful of times. The CDR3 protein is CASSPQPGQPQHF. The CDR3 DNA reads as TGTGCCAGCAGCCCGCAGCCTGGGCAGCCCCAGCATTTT. The chain combines TRBV7-2 with TRBJ1-5; unclear D gene. Germline CDR1 reads SGHTA; CDR2 reads FQGNSA. With 5 bases removed from V and 7 bases from J, the gap between germline ends came to 12 bases. The CDR3 is made up of 13 amino acids.

This clonotype was counted many times. J is TRBJ2-5 and V is TRBV7-2, with unresolved D. This CDR3 spans 13 amino acids. V gave up 1 base and J gave up 1 base, with 4 bases separating them. Looked up from germline, CDR1 is SGHTA and CDR2 is FQGNSA. CDR3 coding DNA: TGTGCCAGCAGCTTAGGAATCCAAGAGACCCAGTACTTC. It specifies CASSLGIQETQYF.

The chain has TRBV29-1 and TRBJ1-1; possibly TRBD1 for D (5 bases). This CDR3 spans 15 amino acids. In germline, CDR1 is SQVTM, CDR2 ANQGSEA. V lost 4 bases, J lost 0 bases, and 15 bases lay in between. The DNA for the CDR3 is TGCAGCGTTGGGGGCGCGGTCAGCATGAACACTGAAGCTTTCTTT. Protein sequence: CSVGGAVSMNTEAFF.

The chain is built from TRBV9 and TRBJ2-2; D not certain. There are 16 residues in the CDR3. V lost 4 bases and J 1 base, leaving 14 bases between the germline ends. Germline V gene data show CDR1 as SGDLS and CDR2 as YYNGEE. The CDR3 coding sequence is TGTGCCAGCAGCCCGACCGGCAGGAGGAACACCGGGGAGCTGTTTTTT. Translated: CASSPTGRRNTGELFF.

This clonotype was recorded only once. This clone may be a read error of a much larger clone one base away. The CDR3 end shows no conserved phenylalanine or tryptophan, and so a read error is likely. The chain couples TRBV15 to TRBJ1-1; no clear D gene. Germline lookup yields CDR1 LNHNV and CDR2 YYDKDF (reference sequence). This CDR3 spans 12 amino acids. Trimming removed 0 bases from V and 8 bases from J, with 7 bases in between. The CDR3 is CATSRDWEEAFL. CDR3 bases: TGTGCCACCAGCAGAGATTGGGAGGAAGCTTTCCTT.

J is TRBJ2-3 and V is TRBV2, with D uncertain. The CDR3 runs 14 residues. V lost 6 bases, J lost 0 bases, and 10 bases lay in between. Germline V gene data show CDR1 as SNHLY and CDR2 as FYNNEI. CDR3 sequence: CASRTGRSTDTQYF. DNA for the CDR3: TGTGCCAGCAGGACCGGACGTAGCACAGATACGCAGTATTTT.

This clonotype was counted a few times. The chain links TRBV7-9 to TRBJ2-7, with D perhaps matching TRBD1 (7 bases). Trimming stripped 5 bases from V and 6 bases from J, with 23 bases between. This CDR3 spans 16 amino acids. Germline CDR1 and CDR2: SEHNR and FQNEAQ (reference sequence). The CDR3 coding sequence is TGTGCCAGCAGCCTTCTTCAAAGACAGGGAGGTGGCGAGCAGTACTTC. This gives the protein CASSLLQRQGGGEQYF.

The chain combines TRBV19 with TRBJ2-7; D might be TRBD1 or TRBD2, each matching 5 bases. The CDR3 is 16 residues long. CDR1 and CDR2 from the germline V gene are LNHDA and SQIVND (reference sequence). The germline V and J ends were trimmed by 4 bases and 1 base, with 17 bases remaining between them. The CDR3 nucleotides are TGTGCCAGTAGTAGGAGAGGGGCAGACGGATCCTACGAGCAGTACTTC. This translates into CASSRRGADGSYEQYF.

This clonotype was detected many times. The V and J genes are TRBV2 and TRBJ2-7; D uncertain. V lost 8 bases, J lost 3 bases, and 14 bases lay in between. The CDR3 consists of 13 residues. Germline-derived CDR1 and CDR2 are SNHLY and FYNNEI. CDR3 sequence (DNA): TGTGCCAGCGGGTGGGGATCCTTCTACGAGCAGTACTTC. Its protein is CASGWGSFYEQYF.

This clonotype has ten or more counts. The gene calls are TRBV28 and TRBJ2-5; TRBD2 is a possible D gene (7 bases). V was clipped by 8 bases and J by 5 bases, with 12 bases between them. This CDR3 is built from 12 residues. Per germline, CDR1 MDHEN and CDR2 SYDVKM. The CDR3 nucleotides read TGTGCCAGCGCGGGGGCGAGGGAGACCCAGTACTTC. Protein sequence: CASAGARETQYF.

The V call is TRBV6-9, the J call TRBJ2-7; D may be TRBD1 (6 bases). CDR1 and CDR2 (germline): MNHGY, SVAAGI. This CDR3 spans 15 amino acids. V gave up 3 bases and J gave up 3 bases, with 15 bases separating them. CDR3 nucleotides: TGTGCCAGCAGTTACCTTAATTCAGGGGACTACGAGCAGTACTTC. Residues: CASSYLNSGDYEQYF.

The chain carries TRBV20-1 and TRBJ2-7; D may match TRBD1 or TRBD2 (6 bases each). The CDR3 totals 13 residues. Trimming cost V 6 bases and J 6 bases, with 18 bases left between them. Germline CDR1 DFQATT, CDR2 SNEGSKA (reference sequence). The CDR3 DNA sequence: TGCAGTGCATCGAAAAGGGGGGCCGTCGAGCAGTACTTC. The encoded protein is CSASKRGAVEQYF.

The table lists this clonotype with a count of one. The junction departs from germline at one end; a sequencing error may be responsible. The chain links TRBV20-1 to TRBJ1-1; TRBD1 aligns across 10 bases. The V gene's germline CDR1 is DFQATT and CDR2 SNEGSKA (reference sequence). The CDR3 is 14 residues long. CDR3 amino acids: CSAETGQGNTGAFF. CDR3 sequence (DNA): TGCAGTGCCGAGACGGGACAGGGGAACACTGGAGCTTTCTTT.

This clonotype was picked up many times. This chain uses TRBV2 with TRBJ2-5; 9 positions match TRBD1. J was trimmed by 4 bases and V by 6 bases; bases with no gene match: 12. This CDR3 comprises 16 residues. The V gene's germline CDR1 is SNHLY and CDR2 FYNNEI. This CDR3 reads CASSLERTGAGETQYF. CDR3 sequence (DNA): TGTGCCAGCAGCCTAGAACGGACAGGGGCCGGAGAGACCCAGTACTTC.

This clonotype has just a few counts. The genes are TRBV20-1 and TRBJ1-2, with 8 bases matching TRBD1. Germline V gene lookup returns CDR1 DFQATT and CDR2 SNEGSKA (reference sequence). CDR3 length: 14 amino acids. V shed 6 bases, J shed 0 bases, and the junction held 6 bases outside the gene matches. CDR3 sequence: CSAWTGKANYGYTF. CDR3 in DNA: TGCAGTGCGTGGACAGGGAAAGCTAACTATGGCTACACCTTC.